This is a list of T cell receptor beta chains from one sample in a study of blood T cell repertoires in COVID-19. Produced via immunoSEQ multiplex PCR; TCRdb's table is partial and in-frame only. The sample includes almost 55,000 clones, 85% to 90% seen only once; the top ten take around 30%. The sequenced sample was peripheral blood. These receptors originate from a human donor in a cohort sampled during active COVID-19. Each CDR3 is given with its conserved first and last residue. D genes are given only for firm matches. Clone size is shown for a subset of rows, as once, few, many or a class of expanded clone.

CDR3 | DNA | size | J | V | D
CASSKAQADSPNEQFF | TGTGCCAGCAGCAAAGCTCAGGCGGACTCCCCCAATGAGCAGTTCTTC | . | TRBJ2-1 | TRBV21-1 | .
CASSPFSGASGEQFF | TGTGCCAGCTCACCTTTTTCGGGAGCTAGCGGTGAGCAGTTCTTC | . | TRBJ2-1 | TRBV18 | TRBD2
CASSLGLAGEDTQYF | TGTGCCAGCAGCTTAGGGCTAGCGGGAGAAGATACGCAGTATTTT | . | TRBJ2-3 | TRBV5-4 | TRBD2
CASSIPQQETQYF | TGTGCCAGCTCTATCCCACAGCAAGAGACCCAGTACTTC | once | TRBJ2-5 | TRBV18 | .
CASSLVRQGAIYEQYF | TGTGCCAGCAGCTTAGTCCGGCAGGGGGCGATATACGAGCAGTACTTC | . | TRBJ2-7 | TRBV7-2 | TRBD1
CASSLLPGQGNEKLFF | TGTGCCAGCAGCTTGTTGCCGGGACAGGGGAATGAAAAACTGTTTTTT | . | TRBJ1-4 | TRBV5-6 | TRBD1
CASSHGQERGYTF | TGTGCCAGCAGCCACGGACAGGAGAGAGGCTACACCTTC | . | TRBJ1-2 | TRBV6-5 | TRBD1
CASSLDRPGFPYEQYF | TGTGCCAGCAGTTTAGACCGGCCAGGCTTCCCCTACGAGCAGTACTTC | once | TRBJ2-7 | TRBV27 | .
CASSTGNTIYF | TGTGCCAGCAGTACAGGAAACACCATATATTTT | . | TRBJ1-3 | TRBV12-3/TRBV12-4 | .
CASAASGTYNEQFF | TGTGCCAGCGCCGCTAGCGGGACTTACAATGAGCAGTTCTTC | . | TRBJ2-1 | TRBV3-1/TRBV3-2 | TRBD2
CASSERGNSGNTIYF | TGTGCCAGCAGTGAACGGGGAAACTCTGGAAACACCATATATTTT | once | TRBJ1-3 | TRBV6-1 | .
CASSLVQGDGGKQYF | TGTGCCAGCAGCTTAGTTCAGGGGGACGGGGGTAAGCAGTACTTC | . | TRBJ2-7 | TRBV11-2 | .
CASRLAGAQETQYF | TGTGCCAGCAGGTTAGCGGGGGCTCAAGAGACCCAGTACTTC | . | TRBJ2-5 | TRBV27 | TRBD2
CATSDSRQGAYEQYF | TGTGCCACCAGTGATAGCCGACAGGGGGCGTACGAGCAGTACTTC | . | TRBJ2-7 | TRBV24-1 | TRBD1
CASSLDRASLQPQHF | TGTGCCAGCAGCTTGGACAGGGCCAGTTTACAGCCCCAGCATTTT | . | TRBJ1-5 | TRBV5-5 | .
CASSLERAANTGELFF | TGTGCCAGCAGCTTGGAGAGGGCAGCGAACACCGGGGAGCTGTTTTTT | . | TRBJ2-2 | TRBV5-4 | .
CASSLDSGQGFNYGYTF | TGTGCCAGCAGTTTAGATTCCGGACAGGGGTTCAACTATGGCTACACCTTC | . | TRBJ1-2 | TRBV28 | TRBD1
CASSPPLQDTQYF | TGTGCCAGCAGCCCCCCGTTACAAGATACGCAGTATTTT | . | TRBJ2-3 | TRBV12-3/TRBV12-4 | .
CATSDLLPRTSGDYNEQFF | TGTGCCACCAGTGATTTGCTCCCTCGGACTAGCGGGGACTACAATGAGCAGTTCTTC | . | TRBJ2-1 | TRBV24-1 | TRBD2
CASSLWSADTEAFF | TGCGCCAGCAGCTTGTGGTCGGCGGACACTGAAGCTTTCTTT | . | TRBJ1-1 | TRBV5-1 | .
CASSTTQGFYGYTF | TGTGCCAGTAGTACCACACAGGGCTTCTATGGCTACACCTTC | . | TRBJ1-2 | TRBV19 | .
CASSNPQGLGEQYF | TGTGCCAGCAGTAATCCCCAGGGGCTGGGCGAGCAGTACTTC | . | TRBJ2-7 | TRBV6-5 | .
CASSLDRGQPQHF | TGTGCCAGCAGCCTAGACCGGGGTCAGCCCCAGCATTTT | once | TRBJ1-5 | TRBV7-3 | .
CASSPPNRVARNEQYF | TGTGCCAGCTCACCTCCCAACAGGGTGGCACGTAACGAGCAGTACTTC | once | TRBJ2-7 | TRBV18 | .
CASSGQRKPGNTIYF | TGTGCCAGCAGTGGACAGCGGAAGCCTGGAAACACCATATATTTT | . | TRBJ1-3 | TRBV28 | .
CASSDERGNNSPLHF | TGTGCCAGCAGTGACGAACGCGGGAATAATTCACCCCTCCACTTT | . | TRBJ1-6 | TRBV6-4 | .
CASSLGLSDTQYF | TGTGCCAGCAGCCTGGGACTTTCAGATACGCAGTATTTT | . | TRBJ2-3 | TRBV11-2 | .
CASSMGTGDTGELFF | TGCGCCAGCAGCATGGGGACAGGGGACACCGGGGAGCTGTTTTTT | . | TRBJ2-2 | TRBV5-1 | TRBD1
CASSSAGTGGPYEQYF | TGTGCCAGCAGCTCTGCCGGGACAGGGGGCCCCTACGAGCAGTACTTC | . | TRBJ2-7 | TRBV5-5 | TRBD1
CASSSRGGAGNQPQHF | TGTGCCAGCAGCTCCCGCGGAGGGGCCGGCAATCAGCCCCAGCATTTT | once | TRBJ1-5 | TRBV7-9 | .
CASRRRTGTGPNQPQHF | TGTGCCAGCAGACGCCGCACCGGGACAGGGCCGAATCAGCCCCAGCATTTT | . | TRBJ1-5 | TRBV28 | TRBD1
CASSTGTSGSEGDEQYF | TGTGCCAGCAGTACTGGGACTAGCGGGAGTGAAGGGGACGAGCAGTACTTC | . | TRBJ2-7 | TRBV27 | TRBD2
CASSLGTRGELFF | TGTGCCAGCAGCTTAGGGACACGCGGGGAGCTGTTTTTT | . | TRBJ2-2 | TRBV11-2 | .
CATSSGLAGGNEQFF | TGTGCCACCAGCAGCGGACTAGCGGGAGGCAATGAGCAGTTCTTC | . | TRBJ2-1 | TRBV15 | TRBD2
CASSLTSTNPSTDTQYF | TGTGCCAGCAGTCTAACTTCGACTAACCCTAGCACAGATACGCAGTATTTT | . | TRBJ2-3 | TRBV7-9 | .
CASRGGNQGGSLYEQYF | TGCGCCAGCAGAGGGGGTAACCAGGGGGGCTCCTTGTACGAGCAGTACTTC | . | TRBJ2-7 | TRBV5-1 | .
CASSRKTGGINEKLFF | TGTGCCAGCAGCCGAAAAACAGGGGGCATTAATGAAAAACTGTTTTTT | . | TRBJ1-4 | TRBV3-1/TRBV3-2 | TRBD1
CASRDRGFYQPQHF | TGTGCCAGTAGGGACAGGGGGTTCTATCAGCCCCAGCATTTT | . | TRBJ1-5 | TRBV19 | TRBD1
CASSATGNEQYF | TGTGCCAGCAGCGCGACAGGGAACGAGCAGTACTTC | . | TRBJ2-7 | TRBV5-4 | TRBD1
CASSLGTRTDTQYF | TGTGCCAGCAGCTTAGGGACACGCACAGATACGCAGTATTTT | . | TRBJ2-3 | TRBV7-9 | .
CATSDGGTGVYNEQFF | TGTGCCACCAGTGATGGCGGGACAGGGGTATACAATGAGCAGTTCTTC | . | TRBJ2-1 | TRBV24-1 | TRBD1
CASSGGVRLEQFF | TGTGCCAGCAGTGGGGGGGTTCGGCTTGAGCAGTTCTTC | once | TRBJ2-1 | TRBV2 | .
CASRPTRNTEAFF | TGTGCCAGCAGGCCTACGAGGAACACTGAAGCTTTCTTT | . | TRBJ1-1 | TRBV6-5 | .
CASSYDSRNEKLFF | TGTGCCAGCAGTTACGACAGCCGTAATGAAAAACTGTTTTTT | once | TRBJ1-4 | TRBV6-5 | .
CASSLEFRGNTIYF | TGCGCCAGCAGCTTAGAGTTTAGAGGAAACACCATATATTTT | once | TRBJ1-3 | TRBV5-1 | .
CASSLGSGNGNEQFF | TGCGCCAGCAGCTTGGGGTCAGGGAATGGCAATGAGCAGTTCTTC | . | TRBJ2-1 | TRBV5-1 | .
CASSEYRENSPLHF | TGTGCCAGCAGTGAATACAGGGAAAATTCACCCCTCCATTTT | once | TRBJ1-6 | TRBV6-1 | .
CASSRRLETEAFF | TGCGCCAGCAGCCGCAGACTGGAGACTGAAGCTTTCTTT | . | TRBJ1-1 | TRBV5-1 | .
CASSPGGRGRMVGEKLFF | TGCGCCAGCAGCCCCGGAGGCAGGGGCCGAATGGTTGGTGAAAAACTGTTTTTT | . | TRBJ1-4 | TRBV4-1 | .